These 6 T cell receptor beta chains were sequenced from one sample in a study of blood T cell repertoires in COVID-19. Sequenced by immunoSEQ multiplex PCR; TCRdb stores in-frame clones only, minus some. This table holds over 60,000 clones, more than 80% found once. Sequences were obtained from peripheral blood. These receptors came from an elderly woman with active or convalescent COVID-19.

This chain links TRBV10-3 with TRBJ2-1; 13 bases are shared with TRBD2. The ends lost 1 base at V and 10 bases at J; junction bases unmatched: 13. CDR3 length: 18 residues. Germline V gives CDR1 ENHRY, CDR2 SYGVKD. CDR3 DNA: TGTGCCATCAGTGAGTTCGGACTAGCGGGGGCCTCGTCAGGAGAGCAGTTCTTC. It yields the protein CAISEFGLAGASSGEQFF.

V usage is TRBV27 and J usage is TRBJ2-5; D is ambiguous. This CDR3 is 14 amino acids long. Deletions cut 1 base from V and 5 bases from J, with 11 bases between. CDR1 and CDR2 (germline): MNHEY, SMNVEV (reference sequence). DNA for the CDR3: TGTGCCAGCAGTTTATTACCCCTCGGGGAGACCCAGTACTTC. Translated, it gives CASSLLPLGETQYF.

The CDR3 protein is CASSYLRGDFQETQYF. CDR3 nucleotides: TGTGCCAGCAGTTACCTTCGGGGGGACTTCCAAGAGACCCAGTACTTC. This chain uses TRBV6-5 with TRBJ2-5; 7 bases agree with TRBD2. CDR1 and CDR2 from the germline V gene are MNHEY and SVGAGI. The CDR3 runs 16 residues. The V segment lost 2 bases and the J segment 1 base; nucleotides outside the gene matches: 7.

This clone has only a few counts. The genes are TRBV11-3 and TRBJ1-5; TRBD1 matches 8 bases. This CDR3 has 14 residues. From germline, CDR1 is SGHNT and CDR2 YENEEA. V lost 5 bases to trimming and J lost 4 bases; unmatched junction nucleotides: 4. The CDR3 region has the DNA TGTGCCAGCAGCCCACAGGGGGTGAATCAGCCCCAGCATTTT. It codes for CASSPQGVNQPQHF.

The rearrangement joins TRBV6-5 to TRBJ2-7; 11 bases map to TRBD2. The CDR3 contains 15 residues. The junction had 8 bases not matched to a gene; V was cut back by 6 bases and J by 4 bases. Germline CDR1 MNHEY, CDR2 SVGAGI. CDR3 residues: CASRYSGLAAYEQYF. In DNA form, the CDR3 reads TGTGCCAGCAGATATTCGGGACTAGCGGCTTACGAGCAGTACTTC.

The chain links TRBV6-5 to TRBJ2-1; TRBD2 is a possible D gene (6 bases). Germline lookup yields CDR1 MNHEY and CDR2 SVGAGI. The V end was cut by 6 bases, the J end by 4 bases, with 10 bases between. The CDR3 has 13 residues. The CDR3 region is CASSRRGYNEQFF. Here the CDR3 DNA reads TGTGCCAGCAGCCGGCGGGGTTACAATGAGCAGTTCTTC.